This T cell receptor (beta chain) was obtained from a study of T cells after yellow fever vaccination (dated by TCRdb to the late 2010s). At the level of the whole study: The SMART-Seq v4 Ultra Low Input RNA kit was used to prepare libraries from fractions with low cell numbers. To follow T-cell clones before and after primary and booster YFV17D yellow fever vaccination, bulk TCR alpha and beta repertoires were sequenced over time. Two healthy male donors made up the cohort, one aged 18 to 29 years and the other aged 30 to 39 years. Bulk PBMC replicates and cell subsets were isolated from blood drawn at multiple timepoints before and after both primary and secondary immunization. General findings and caveats noted by the study authors: FACS-sorted repertoires could contain abundant contaminating clonotypes from the bulk population, so computational filtering was required. Because only a couple of donors were included in the study, the extent to which the findings can be generalized is limited. After the booster, most of the clones that had expanded following primary vaccination were detected again (about 95% of CD4 and roughly nine tenths of CD8), which suggests that memory was broadly maintained. A small fraction of clonotypes showed up in both the CD4 and CD8 compartments, probably as a result of convergent recombination. Compared with the primary T-cell response, the secondary T-cell response was weaker but faster, peaking on day 5 rather than day 15.

This clonotype has at least ten counts. Its antigen remains unidentified. No much larger clone is present one base from it, and per-base qualities are unavailable. Explained via the paper, the treatment or condition label denotes: live attenuated yellow fever vaccine strain. At each blood-draw timepoint, two biological replicates of bulk PBMCs were collected. PBMCs were isolated from peripheral blood using a standard Ficoll-Paque protocol. TriZol was used to extract RNA from bulk PBMCs, CD4 and CD8 fractions, and dextramer-positive and dextramer-negative fractions. TCR cDNA was synthesized by 5'RACE template switching, which introduced a universal primer site and unique molecular identifiers. cDNA synthesis was primed from both the TCR alpha and TCR beta constant segments. Two PCR steps were used to amplify libraries, with sample barcodes and sequencing adapters being added in the second step. Sequencing of libraries was performed on Illumina HiSeq 2500 (2x100 bp) or NovaSeq (2x150 bp). Per the original workflow: Demultiplexing of reads and collapsing into UMI consensus sequences were performed with MIGEC, and V(D)J alignment was carried out with MiXCR. Clonotypes responding to the vaccine were identified with edgeR on replicate PBMC samples, with the criteria of FDR below 0.01 and a log2 fold change above 5 up to day 15. Bulk clonotypes were assigned CD4 or CD8 identity according to which sequenced CD4 or CD8 repertoire held them at higher abundance. The public sequencing data were trimmed at Q25 with fastp and processed into clonotypes with MiXCR by TCRdb, which kept only in-frame beta chains. All rows with the same CDR3 protein become a single entry with the most common DNA and genes. What appears here as the V and J calls and clone size reflects TCRdb's work, not the paper's. Present in this sample are 360,000 or so distinct CDR3 sequences, approximately 10% of which were seen just once. The ten largest account for less than 20% of the sample.

The sequences come from PBMCs, collected on the day of the first yellow fever vaccination. The sequence came from a man younger than 30 who received the YFV17D yellow fever vaccine.

The DNA reads TGTGCCAGCAGCCAAAACGGACTGGAAGAGACCCAGTACTTC. The translation is CASSQNGLEETQYF. Recombination linked TRBV3-1 to TRBJ2-5; possibly the D gene is TRBD2, per 5 matching bases. The CDR3 goes from the cysteine to the phenylalanine over 14 residues. Only the CDR3 DNA stays, 42 bases, in frame from base 1. CDR1 and CDR2 (LGHDT, YNNKEL) derive from the germline V gene (reference sequence). V drops 2 bases and J drops 3 bases, leaving 10 bases in between.